These 9 T cell receptor beta chains share one sample of origin, sequenced in a study of Graves' ophthalmopathy and Graves' hyperthyroidism. Using RNA transcripts, the TCR beta CDR3 regions were amplified. The authors performed first-round RT-PCR with HTBI primers and then a second-round multiplex PCR. Each CDR3 protein gets one entry after TCRdb re-called the multiplex PCR reads with MiXCR. The profile shows some 240,000 distinct CDR3 sequences, about 47% of them singletons. Input material: peripheral blood. These receptors all stem from an adult man with Graves' ophthalmopathy.

The rearrangement joins TRBV2 to TRBJ2-2; D might be TRBD1 (5 bases). The V gene's germline CDR1 is SNHLY and CDR2 FYNNEI. This CDR3 region has 14 residues. Trimming stripped 8 bases from V and 7 bases from J, with 17 bases between. This chain's CDR3 is CASQRGQEYGELFF. CDR3 coding DNA: TGTGCCAGCCAAAGGGGCCAAGAATACGGGGAGCTGTTTTTT.

The chain employs TRBV18 and TRBJ1-2; D may be TRBD1 (5 bases). Per germline, CDR1 KGHSH and CDR2 LQKENI. The CDR3 consists of 13 residues. Trimming shortened V by 3 bases and J by 4 bases, and 9 bases separated the two germline ends. CDR3 protein: CASSPDTAYGYTF. For the CDR3, the DNA is TGTGCCAGCTCACCGGACACAGCCTATGGCTACACCTTC.

This clonotype turned up a few times. J is TRBJ1-1 and V is TRBV24-1; TRBD1 matches 9 bases. Per germline, CDR1 KGHDR and CDR2 SFDVKD. The CDR3 has 15 amino acids. V dropped 4 bases and J dropped 2; count of bases not matched to a gene: 4. The CDR3 region is CATSETDRGNTEAFF. CDR3 bases: TGTGCCACCAGTGAAACGGACAGGGGAAACACTGAAGCTTTCTTT.

This clonotype was seen at least ten times. The chain combines TRBV10-3 with TRBJ1-2, with 9 bases lining up with TRBD1. Germline V gene data show CDR1 as ENHRY and CDR2 as SYGVKD. The J segment lost 4 bases and the V segment lost 4 bases, leaving 7 bases of the junction unmatched. This CDR3 is built from 15 residues. The CDR3 protein is CAISAPGQGSYGYTF. The CDR3 DNA reads TGTGCCATCAGTGCGCCGGGACAGGGAAGCTATGGCTACACCTTC.

This clonotype was counted many times. V gene TRBV9 combines with J gene TRBJ1-6; a weak D match, TRBD1 (6 bases). CDR3 length equals 14 residues. Per the germline V gene, CDR1 is SGDLS and CDR2 is YYNGEE. V lost 0 bases and J lost 7, with 8 bases in between. CDR3 sequence: CASSVGTVNSPLHF. Here the CDR3 DNA reads TGTGCCAGCAGCGTAGGGACAGTAAATTCACCCCTCCACTTT. The full variable domain, in which reference TRBV9 and TRBJ1-6 provide the parts outside the CDR3, is DSGVTQTPKHLITATGQRVTLRCSPRSGDLSVYWYQQSLDQGLQFLIQYYNGEERAKGNILERFSAQQFPDLHSELNLSSLELGDSALYFCASSVGTVNSPLHFGNGTRLTVT.

This clonotype was observed at least ten times. The chain is built from TRBV15 and TRBJ2-5; the match to TRBD1 covers 11 bases. V trimming: 2 bases; J trimming: 2 bases; junction bases outside the gene matches: 10. This CDR3 is built from 18 residues. In germline, CDR1 is LNHNV, CDR2 YYDKDF (reference sequence). CDR3 protein: CATSRRGGDRGLQETQYF. DNA for the CDR3: TGTGCCACCAGCAGACGTGGAGGGGACAGGGGGTTACAAGAGACCCAGTACTTC.

The rearrangement links TRBV7-9 to TRBJ2-7; possibly TRBD2 for D (6 bases). The CDR3 spans 14 residues. V was clipped by 5 bases and J by 3 bases, with 14 bases between them. CDR1 SEHNR and CDR2 FQNEAQ come from the germline V gene (reference sequence). DNA of the CDR3: TGTGCCAGCAGCACGGGACTTAGCTTCTACGAGCAGTACTTC. This translates into CASSTGLSFYEQYF. Full variable domain (remainder filled in from reference TRBV7-9 and TRBJ2-7): DTGVSQNPRHKITKRGQNVTFRCDPISEHNRLYWYRQTLGQGPEFLTYFQNEAQLEKSRLLSDRFSAERPKGSFSTLEIQRTEQGDSAMYLCASSTGLSFYEQYFGPGTRLTVT.

This rearrangement joins TRBV20-1 to TRBJ2-7; D is uncertain. Trimming took off 3 bases at V and 6 bases at J, with 15 bases between the two ends. CDR3 length: 13 amino acids. Germline lookup yields CDR1 DFQATT and CDR2 SNEGSKA (reference sequence). As DNA, the CDR3 is TGCAGTGCTAGTAGCCCCCACACTTTCGAGCAGTACTTC. It codes for CSASSPHTFEQYF.

This chain uses TRBV5-6 with TRBJ2-7; no firm D call. V was shortened by 3 bases and J by 3 bases, with 13 bases between the two germline ends. Germline CDR1 reads SGHDT; CDR2 reads YYEEEE. The length of the CDR3 is 14 residues. Here the CDR3 DNA reads TGTGCCAGCAGCTATACGTTTGGCGTCTACGAGCAGTACTTC. Protein: CASSYTFGVYEQYF.